This T cell receptor beta chain appears in the sequencing data of a study of tumor-infiltrating lymphocytes in primary liver carcinoma. At the level of the study: Tissue type made little difference to sample yields of roughly 3.65 to 7.13 million productive TCRbeta reads.

The CDR3 totals 15 residues. CDR1 is SGHDT, CDR2 YYEEEE, per germline. Researchers generated TCR beta cDNA from approximately 500 ng of total RNA, relying on a constant-region primer. Sequencing libraries for TCR beta derived from three nested multiplex PCR rounds that used slightly modified ARM-PCR. TRBV1-TRBV30 forward and Cbeta reverse primers drove the first two roughly 10-cycle rounds. MiXCR, run by TCRdb on the multiplex PCR reads, gives a single entry per CDR3 protein. In the table there are 300,000 to 350,000 distinct CDR3 sequences, 50% to 60% of which are singletons. Researchers drew blood RNA from unsorted whole blood and extracted germline DNA as well. Before the operation took place, four milliliters of peripheral blood were collected. Of note for this clonotype: The junction does not match germline at one end; this may be a read error.

Source material: peripheral blood. The J gene is TRBJ2-1, the V gene TRBV5-6; D possibly corresponds to TRBD1 (6 bases). The receptor was derived from a woman between 25 and 40 years old with primary liver carcinoma and hepatitis B virus infection. The CDR3 is CASKGDTNFYNKQFF. The CDR3 DNA reads as TGTGCCAGCAAAGGGGACACAAACTTCTACAATAAGCAGTTCTTC.